A single sample gave rise to the 16 T cell receptor beta chains below, sequenced in a study of blood T cell repertoires in COVID-19. The table came from immunoSEQ multiplex PCR; TCRdb's copy has only in-frame clones and leaves some out. The repertoire holds more than 75,000 clones, with roughly 80% as singletons. What was sequenced was peripheral blood. These TCRs come from a human donor in a cohort sampled during active COVID-19.

This chain uses TRBV5-1 with TRBJ2-2; D gene uncertain. This CDR3 is built from 14 residues. Trimming took off 4 bases at V and 6 bases at J, with 13 bases between the two ends. Per germline, CDR1 SGHRS and CDR2 YFSETQ. The CDR3 protein is CASSEQQPSGELFF. Written as DNA, the CDR3 is TGCGCCAGCAGCGAACAACAGCCCTCCGGGGAGCTGTTTTTT.

V is TRBV28 and J is TRBJ1-3; D gene uncertain. CDR1 is MDHEN, CDR2 SYDVKM, per germline. The CDR3 spans 14 residues. V lost 4 bases and J lost 4, with 11 bases in between. The CDR3 sequence: CASSSTRQGNTIYF. The CDR3 DNA sequence: TGTGCCAGCAGTTCCACCCGTCAGGGAAACACCATATATTTT. Full variable domain (outside the CDR3, taken from reference TRBV28 and TRBJ1-3): DVKVTQSSRYLVKRTGEKVFLECVQDMDHENMFWYRQDPGLGLRLIYFSYDVKMKEKGDIPEGYSVSREKKERFSLILESASTNQTSMYLCASSSTRQGNTIYFGEGSWLTVV.

The chain links TRBV6-5 to TRBJ1-2; D is possibly TRBD1 (6 bases). The V gene lost 4 bases and the J gene lost 5 bases, with 17 bases spanning the gap. This CDR3 is built from 15 residues. Germline V gives CDR1 MNHEY, CDR2 SVGAGI. As DNA, the CDR3 is TGTGCCAGCAGTTCCTTGGGGGGGCTTGGATATGGCTACACCTTC. Its protein is CASSSLGGLGYGYTF.

V is TRBV5-1 and J is TRBJ2-5, with TRBD1 matching 7 bases. The CDR3 covers 14 residues. Trimming took 4 bases from V and 3 from J; bases not matched to a gene: 6. CDR1 is SGHRS, CDR2 YFSETQ, per germline. CDR3 loop: CASSQGQLKETQYF. The CDR3 DNA is TGCGCCAGCAGCCAGGGACAGCTCAAAGAGACCCAGTACTTC.

The chain combines TRBV2 with TRBJ1-4; D possibly corresponds to TRBD1 (5 bases). Germline values: CDR1 SNHLY, CDR2 FYNNEI. This CDR3 is 15 amino acids long. V lost 2 bases and J 2 bases, leaving 9 bases between the germline ends. The CDR3 protein is CASSEPGGTNEKLFF. The CDR3 nucleotides read TGTGCCAGCAGTGAACCGGGGGGGACTAATGAAAAACTGTTTTTT.

This clone was recorded a few times. V gene TRBV7-9 combines with J gene TRBJ1-5; 9 bases are a match to TRBD1. The CDR3 is 14 residues long. Germline V gene lookup returns CDR1 SEHNR and CDR2 FQNEAQ (reference sequence). With 5 bases clipped from V and 2 bases from J, the junction kept 1 base outside the gene matches. The CDR3 sequence is CASSGTGRNQPQHF. CDR3 sequence (DNA): TGTGCCAGCAGCGGGACAGGGCGCAATCAGCCCCAGCATTTT.

The chain recombines TRBV5-8 with TRBJ1-6, with a weak D call TRBD1 (6 bases). The V gene lost 0 bases and the J gene lost 7 bases, with 14 bases spanning the gap. The V gene's germline CDR1 is SGHTS and CDR2 YDEGEE. The CDR3 sequence is 16 residues long. The CDR3 DNA is TGTGCCAGCAGCTTGGCCCAGGGGTCGTCGAATTCACCCCTCCACTTT. Its translation: CASSLAQGSSNSPLHF.

The V and J genes are TRBV18 and TRBJ2-1; possibly TRBD1 for D (5 bases). Trimming pared 6 bases from V and 7 bases from J, leaving 16 bases between. The germline V gene has CDR1 KGHSH and CDR2 LQKENI. CDR3 length equals 14 residues. CDR3 residues: CASSPRAGANEQFF. In DNA form, the CDR3 reads TGTGCCAGCTCCCCCAGGGCCGGTGCGAATGAGCAGTTCTTC.

The chain recombines TRBV18 with TRBJ1-1, with 8 bases matching TRBD1. The V segment lost 3 bases and the J segment 6 bases; nucleotides outside the gene matches: 9. In germline, CDR1 is KGHSH, CDR2 LQKENI. This CDR3 is built from 15 residues. Written as DNA, the CDR3 is TGTGCCAGCTCACCGGCGGACAGGGCTGTACCTGAAGCTTTCTTT. It encodes CASSPADRAVPEAFF. The full variable domain, rest sourced from reference TRBV18 and TRBJ1-1, is NAGVMQNPRHLVRRRGQEARLRCSPMKGHSHVYWYRQLPEEGLKFMVYLQKENIIDESGMPKERFSAEFPKEGPSILRIQQVVRGDSAAYFCASSPADRAVPEAFFGQGTRLTVV.

The genes are TRBV19 and TRBJ1-1; D remains unclear. This CDR3 has 14 amino acids. The V gene's germline CDR1 is LNHDA and CDR2 SQIVND (reference sequence). Between the trimmed V and J ends, which lost 2 bases and 1 base, there was a span of 8 bases. CDR3 nucleotide sequence: TGTGCCAGTAGTATAAACCAGCGGAACACTGAAGCTTTCTTT. Residues: CASSINQRNTEAFF.

The genes are TRBV19 and TRBJ2-1; TRBD1 matches at 7 bases. The V and J ends lost 11 bases and 4 bases, in that order; junction bases with no gene match: 8. Germline loops: CDR1 LNHDA, CDR2 SQIVND (reference sequence). The CDR3 has 13 amino acids. The CDR3 DNA reads as TGTGCCGCCCGGGACAGAGGGTACAATGAGCAGTTCTTC. This sequence encodes CAARDRGYNEQFF. The full variable domain, completed using reference TRBV19 and TRBJ2-1, is DGGITQSPKYLFRKEGQNVTLSCEQNLNHDAMYWYRQDPGQGLRLIYYSQIVNDFQKGDIAEGYSVSREKKESFPLTVTSAQKNPTAFYLCAARDRGYNEQFFGPGTRLTVL.

The chain employs TRBV28 and TRBJ2-7, with 8 nucleotides matching TRBD1. Unmatched junction bases numbered 8, after V lost 4 bases and J lost 3 bases. Per germline, CDR1 MDHEN and CDR2 SYDVKM. This CDR3 comprises 15 residues. This CDR3 reads CASSSPSTGVYEQYF. The CDR3 DNA reads as TGTGCCAGCAGTTCACCCTCGACAGGGGTCTACGAGCAGTACTTC.

This sequence joins TRBV5-1 and TRBJ1-4; D gene unclear. The length of the CDR3 is 13 residues. V lost 4 bases and J 6 bases, leaving 10 bases between the germline ends. Germline CDR1 reads SGHRS; CDR2 reads YFSETQ. CDR3 residues: CASSLPLDEKLFF. In DNA, the CDR3 is TGCGCCAGCAGCCTACCCCTGGATGAAAAACTGTTTTTT.

The rearrangement links TRBV5-4 to TRBJ2-3, with 7 nucleotides matching TRBD2. Germline assignment: CDR1 SGHNT and CDR2 YYREEE (reference sequence). This CDR3 has 15 amino acids. V shed 4 bases and J 0 bases; nucleotides not matched to a gene: 5. As DNA, the CDR3 is TGTGCCAGCAGCCTCCGACTAGCTAGCACAGATACGCAGTATTTT. The encoded protein is CASSLRLASTDTQYF.

The chain links TRBV5-6 to TRBJ2-7, with a weak D call TRBD2 (5 bases). Germline V lookup: CDR1 SGHDT, CDR2 YYEEEE. There are 13 residues in the CDR3. Trimming cost V 4 bases and J 4 bases, with 12 bases left between them. CDR3 sequence: CASSPRGRYEQYF. DNA of the CDR3: TGTGCCAGCAGCCCCCGTGGGAGATACGAGCAGTACTTC.

The rearrangement uses TRBV25-1 and TRBJ2-7; 8 nucleotides agree with TRBD1. J lost 2 bases, V lost 3 bases, and 6 bases had no gene match. Germline values: CDR1 MGHDK, CDR2 SYGVNS. This CDR3 is 15 amino acids long. The CDR3 spells CASSDLGQGTYEQYF. The CDR3 bases are TGTGCCAGCAGTGACCTCGGACAGGGAACCTACGAGCAGTACTTC.